These 11 T cell receptor beta chains share one sample of origin, sequenced in a study of blood T cell repertoires in COVID-19. The assay was immunoSEQ multiplex PCR, and TCRdb's table has in-frame clones only and misses some. The sample consists of about 50,000 clones, approximately 90% of them appearing once. The source material was peripheral blood. The receptors were sampled from a woman older than 75 with acute or convalescent COVID-19.

The chain combines TRBV28 with TRBJ1-2; D remains ambiguous. The CDR3 spans 15 residues. Trimming removed 2 bases at V and 1 base at J, with 11 bases between. The germline CDR1 and CDR2 sequences are MDHEN and SYDVKM. In DNA, the CDR3 is TGTGCCAGCAGTTTAGTAGAGACTAGTAACTATGGCTACACCTTC. This sequence encodes CASSLVETSNYGYTF.

The chain links TRBV7-6 to TRBJ1-2; D possibly corresponds to TRBD1 (5 bases). Per germline, CDR1 SGHVS and CDR2 FNYEAQ. The CDR3 extends over 13 amino acids. With 3 bases removed from V and 0 bases from J, the gap between germline ends came to 5 bases. As DNA, the CDR3 is TGTGCCAGCAGCTTGGACACTAACTATGGCTACACCTTC. It translates to CASSLDTNYGYTF.

This clone appeared once. CDR3 coding DNA: TGTGCCAGCTGCTCGTACAGGGGTGGCAATCAGCCCCAGCATTTT. Protein: CASCSYRGGNQPQHF. The chain recombines TRBV7-3 with TRBJ1-5; 7 bases are a match to TRBD1. The CDR3 loop spans 15 amino acids. Germline CDR1 SGHTA, CDR2 FQGTGA. Trimming cost V 8 bases and J 2 bases; bases outside gene matches: 9.

DNA of the CDR3: TGTGCCAGCACCCAGGAGGGCTATGGCTACACCTTC. It is translated as CASTQEGYGYTF. The rearrangement joins TRBV6-6 to TRBJ1-2; unclear D gene. The CDR3 loop spans 12 amino acids. Per germline, CDR1 MNHNY and CDR2 SVGAGI (reference sequence). Trimming cost V 7 bases and J 4 bases, with 10 bases left between them.

The chain has TRBV4-1 and TRBJ2-3; D gene uncertain. The germline gives CDR1 MGHRA, CDR2 YSYEKL. The CDR3 runs 15 residues. The V gene lost 1 base and the J gene lost 5 bases, with 13 bases spanning the gap. DNA for the CDR3: TGCGCCAGCAGCCAAGCAGCATGGAGTGGAGATACGCAGTATTTT. It encodes CASSQAAWSGDTQYF.

The rearrangement uses TRBV9 and TRBJ1-2, with a tentative D call TRBD1 (5 bases). Germline lookup yields CDR1 SGDLS and CDR2 YYNGEE. Trimming left V 3 bases short and J 8 bases short, with 11 bases between. The CDR3 sequence is 12 residues long. CDR3: CASSADGGGYTF. The CDR3 DNA follows: TGTGCCAGCAGCGCCGACGGGGGGGGCTACACCTTC.

The chain joins TRBV20-1 to TRBJ2-3, with 11 bases matching TRBD2. The CDR3 totals 13 residues. V shed 3 bases, J shed 6 bases, and the junction held 2 bases outside the gene matches. Looked up from germline, CDR1 is DFQATT and CDR2 is SNEGSKA (reference sequence). CDR3: CSASASGRDTQYF. Here the CDR3 DNA reads TGCAGTGCTAGTGCTAGCGGGAGGGATACGCAGTATTTT.

This clone was detected only once. The rearrangement joins TRBV4-3 to TRBJ1-3; maybe TRBD1 (6 bases). Germline CDR1 reads LGHNA; CDR2 reads YSLEER. The ends were cut back, 0 bases at V and 4 bases at J, with 13 bases in the middle. CDR3 length equals 16 residues. For the CDR3, the DNA is TGCGCCAGCAGCCAAGATGGGGGCTGGGGAGGAAACACCATATATTTT. This translates into CASSQDGGWGGNTIYF.

The rearrangement joins TRBV27 to TRBJ1-1, with a tentative D call TRBD1 (5 bases). Per the germline V gene, CDR1 is MNHEY and CDR2 is SMNVEV (reference sequence). The CDR3 is 15 amino acids. With 0 bases removed from V and 6 bases from J, the gap between germline ends came to 14 bases. The CDR3 region is CASSLSLGALAEAFF. The CDR3 DNA sequence: TGTGCCAGCAGTTTATCGTTAGGGGCGTTGGCTGAAGCTTTCTTT.

The chain employs TRBV19 and TRBJ1-5, with 9 bases matching TRBD1. The CDR3 is 16 residues long. V was pared by 0 bases and J by 2 bases, with 2 bases of the junction left unmatched. Germline V gene data show CDR1 as LNHDA and CDR2 as SQIVND (reference sequence). Here the CDR3 DNA reads TGTGCCAGTAGTATAGAGGGACAGGGCGGCAATCAGCCCCAGCATTTT. Its protein is CASSIEGQGGNQPQHF.

This clone was seen once. This chain connects TRBV2 to TRBJ1-5, with D hard to call. The germline V gene has CDR1 SNHLY and CDR2 FYNNEI. The CDR3 is 15 residues long. Trimming stripped 6 bases from V and 0 bases from J, with 12 bases between. As DNA, the CDR3 is TGTGCCAGCAGCCCCGCGAGGGCTAGCAATCAGCCCCAGCATTTT. Encoded protein: CASSPARASNQPQHF.